One sample yielded the 13 T cell receptor beta chains listed below, sequenced in a study of blood T cells in healthy people across ages. The use of a sample-barcoded 5' primer and a J-beta primer mix characterized a second PCR of roughly 7 to 11 cycles. TCRdb re-called the 5' RACE reads with MiXCR, one entry per CDR3 protein. The repertoire holds roughly 1.5 million distinct CDR3 sequences, with 35% to 45% as singletons. Sequencing used blood. The receptors were sampled from a woman younger than 30 in good health.

This clonotype was counted between two and nine times. This chain connects TRBV28 to TRBJ2-3, with D unclear. The ends were cut back, 7 bases at V and 5 bases at J, with 10 bases in the middle. The germline CDR1 and CDR2 sequences are MDHEN and SYDVKM. CDR3 size: 12 residues. The CDR3 DNA reads TGTGCCAGCAAGGCCAAGGGAGATACGCAGTATTTT. This translates into CASKAKGDTQYF. Combining the CDR3 with reference TRBV28 and TRBJ2-3 gives the whole variable domain DVKVTQSSRYLVKRTGEKVFLECVQDMDHENMFWYRQDPGLGLRLIYFSYDVKMKEKGDIPEGYSVSREKKERFSLILESASTNQTSMYLCASKAKGDTQYFGPGTRLTVL.

This clonotype was detected only a few times. The genes are TRBV9 and TRBJ2-5; perhaps TRBD2 as D (5 bases). The germline CDR1 and CDR2 sequences are SGDLS and YYNGEE. Deletions cut 5 bases from V and 4 bases from J, with 12 bases between. This CDR3 has 13 amino acids. The CDR3 is CASRPMGRETQYF. CDR3 in DNA: TGTGCCAGCAGACCTATGGGGAGAGAGACCCAGTACTTC.

The genes are TRBV20-1 and TRBJ1-2, with no clear D. The V and J ends lost 2 bases and 4 bases respectively, with 8 bases between them. The CDR3 extends over 12 amino acids. Germline CDR1 is DFQATT and CDR2 is SNEGSKA (reference sequence). This CDR3 is CSARPFSYGYTF. The DNA for the CDR3 is TGCAGTGCTAGACCGTTTTCCTATGGCTACACCTTC.

V and J are TRBV4-1 and TRBJ2-3; perhaps TRBD2 as D (6 bases). The germline gives CDR1 MGHRA, CDR2 YSYEKL. The CDR3 length is 15 residues. The ends were cut back, 3 bases at V and 2 bases at J, with 12 bases in the middle. The CDR3 DNA is TGCGCCAGCAGCCAGGGTCTAGCGAACACAGATACGCAGTATTTT. This codes for CASSQGLANTDTQYF.

There are a few counts of this clonotype. Written as DNA, the CDR3 is TGTGCCAGCAGCTTATATGCAGGGACAGGGGGCTACAATGAGCAGTTCTTC. It is translated as CASSLYAGTGGYNEQFF. The V call is TRBV7-3, the J call TRBJ2-1; 11 bases match TRBD1. Trimming cost V 2 bases and J 3 bases; bases outside gene matches: 6. The germline gives CDR1 SGHTA, CDR2 FQGTGA. The length of the CDR3 is 17 residues.

In its sample, this clonotype was seen many times. The rearrangement links TRBV12-3 or TRBV12-4 to TRBJ1-2, with TRBD1 matching over 7 bases. There are 15 residues in the CDR3. Trimming removed 5 bases from V and 8 bases from J; junction bases left unmatched: 14. CDR3 DNA sequence: TGTGCCAGCAGTCCATCGACAGGGAACGGTTACGGCTACACCTTC. Protein product: CASSPSTGNGYGYTF.

The chain links TRBV6-5 to TRBJ2-1; TRBD1 might be the D (6 bases). The germline gives CDR1 MNHEY, CDR2 SVGAGI. The length of the CDR3 is 17 residues. V lost 2 bases to trimming and J lost 6 bases, with 20 bases between them. The CDR3 nucleotides are TGTGCCAGCAGTTACGCGTCCGGGACAAGAGGGTCCAATGAGCAGTTCTTC. Its translation: CASSYASGTRGSNEQFF.

The chain couples TRBV28 to TRBJ2-1; the match to TRBD2 covers 7 bases. J lost 6 bases, V lost 6 bases, and 8 bases had no gene match. This CDR3 is 14 amino acids long. Germline V gene data show CDR1 as MDHEN and CDR2 as SYDVKM. CDR3 protein: CASRQQGGSNEQFF. The DNA of the CDR3 is TGTGCCAGCAGACAGCAGGGAGGGTCCAATGAGCAGTTCTTC.

This clonotype has more than one count but fewer than ten. The chain couples TRBV4-1 to TRBJ1-2; TRBD1 might be the D (5 bases). The CDR3 has 15 residues. The V gene lost 4 bases and the J gene lost 0 bases, with 12 bases spanning the gap. Germline loops: CDR1 MGHRA, CDR2 YSYEKL. Written as DNA, the CDR3 is TGCGCCAGCAGCCTCGATCGGGACCCTAACTATGGCTACACCTTC. Translating it yields CASSLDRDPNYGYTF.

CDR3 amino acids: CASRGVGGYTEAFF. DNA of the CDR3: TGTGCCAGCAGGGGAGTAGGGGGCTACACTGAAGCTTTCTTT. The rearrangement links TRBV27 to TRBJ1-1, with 7 bases identical to TRBD1. V dropped 6 bases and J dropped 3; count of bases not matched to a gene: 7. Germline loops: CDR1 MNHEY, CDR2 SMNVEV (reference sequence). CDR3 size: 14 residues.

The J gene is TRBJ1-2, the V gene TRBV12-3 or TRBV12-4; the D gene is possibly TRBD1 (5 bases). The V gene lost 7 bases and the J gene lost 4 bases, with 16 bases spanning the gap. The CDR3 totals 14 residues. Written as DNA, the CDR3 is TGTGCCAGCAAAGGGAGTGGGGCACGCTATGGCTACACCTTC. Its protein is CASKGSGARYGYTF.

This chain links TRBV12-5 with TRBJ2-3; D is unclear. Germline CDR1 LGHNT, CDR2 FRNRAP. V lost 4 bases and J lost 5, with 10 bases in between. The CDR3 has 13 amino acids. CDR3 amino acids: CASGWSAKDTQYF. For the CDR3, the DNA is TGTGCTAGTGGTTGGTCTGCAAAAGATACGCAGTATTTT.

The genes are TRBV27 and TRBJ2-7; 7 bases align to TRBD2. The CDR3 consists of 15 residues. CDR1 MNHEY and CDR2 SMNVEV come from the germline V gene (reference sequence). Unmatched junction bases numbered 9, after V lost 2 bases and J lost 5 bases. CDR3 protein: CASSLVTGTKNEQYF. CDR3 bases: TGTGCCAGCAGTTTAGTGACCGGGACTAAGAACGAGCAGTACTTC.